This T cell receptor beta chain emerged from a study of shared clonotypes between healthy human individuals. Comments on this clone: Its antigen is unknown.

For every subset, genomic DNA was evenly distributed across several immunoSEQ plates. Assay used: immunoSEQ multiplex PCR; TCRdb lists only in-frame clones, some missing. Of 190,000 or so clones in the sample, roughly 70% were seen once. Whole-study findings and limits: Clonotype sharing among donors was thought likely to change with sequencing depth.

The CDR3 sequence is 18 residues long. The germline CDR1 and CDR2 sequences are MNHNS and SASEGT. V was clipped by 1 base and J by 2 bases; unmatched bases: 10. The sample was memory CD4+ T cells sorted from blood. The subset is: CD45RA-negative fraction. The V and J genes are TRBV6-1 and TRBJ2-1, with 8 bases that match TRBD1. The sequence came from a man younger than 40 in good health. DNA for the CDR3: TGTGCCAGCAGTGAAGGACAGGGGACGCGCAGGGCCTACAATGAGCAGTTCTTC. This sequence encodes CASSEGQGTRRAYNEQFF.